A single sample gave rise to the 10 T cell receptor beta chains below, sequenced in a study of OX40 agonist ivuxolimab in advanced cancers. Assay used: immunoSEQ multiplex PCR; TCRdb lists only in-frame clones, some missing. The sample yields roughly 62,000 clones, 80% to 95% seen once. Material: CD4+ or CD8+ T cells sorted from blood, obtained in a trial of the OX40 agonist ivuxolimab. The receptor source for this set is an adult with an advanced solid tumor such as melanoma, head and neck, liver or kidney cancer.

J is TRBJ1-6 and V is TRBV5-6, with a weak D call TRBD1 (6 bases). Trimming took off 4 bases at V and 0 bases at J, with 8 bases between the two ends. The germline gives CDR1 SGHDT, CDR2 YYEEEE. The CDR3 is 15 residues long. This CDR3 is CASSGGSSYNSPLHF. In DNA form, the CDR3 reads TGTGCCAGCAGCGGGGGCAGCTCCTATAATTCACCCCTCCACTTT. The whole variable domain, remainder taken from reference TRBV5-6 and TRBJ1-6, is DAGVTQSPTHLIKTRGQQVTLRCSPKSGHDTVSWYQQALGQGPQFIFQYYEEEERQRGNFPDRFSGHQFPNYSSELNVNALLLGDSALYLCASSGGSSYNSPLHFGNGTRLTVT.

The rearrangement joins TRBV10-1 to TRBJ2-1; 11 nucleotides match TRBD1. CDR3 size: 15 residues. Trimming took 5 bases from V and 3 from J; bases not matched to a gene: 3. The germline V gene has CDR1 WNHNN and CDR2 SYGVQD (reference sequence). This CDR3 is CASSYGTGGYNEQFF. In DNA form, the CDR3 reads TGCGCCAGCAGTTACGGGACAGGGGGCTACAATGAGCAGTTCTTC.

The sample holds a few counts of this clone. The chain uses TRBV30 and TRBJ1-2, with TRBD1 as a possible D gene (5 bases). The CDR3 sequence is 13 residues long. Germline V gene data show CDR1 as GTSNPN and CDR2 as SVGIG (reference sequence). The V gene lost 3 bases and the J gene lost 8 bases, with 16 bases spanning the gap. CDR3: CAWRGAGSGGYTF. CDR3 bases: TGTGCCTGGAGGGGTGCGGGGTCAGGGGGCTACACCTTC.

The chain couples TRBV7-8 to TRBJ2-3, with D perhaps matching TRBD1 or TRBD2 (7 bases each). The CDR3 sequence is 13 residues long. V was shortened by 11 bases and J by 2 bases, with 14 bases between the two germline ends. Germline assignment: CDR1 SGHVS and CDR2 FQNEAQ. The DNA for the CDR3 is TGTGCCGCAGGGGGGAGGGCCACAGATACGCAGTATTTT. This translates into CAAGGRATDTQYF.

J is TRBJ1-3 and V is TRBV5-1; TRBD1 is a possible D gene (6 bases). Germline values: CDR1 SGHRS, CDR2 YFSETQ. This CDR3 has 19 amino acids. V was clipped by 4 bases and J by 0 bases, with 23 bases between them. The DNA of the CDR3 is TGCGCCAGCAGCCTGATTGCCGGGACACCCGGGAGCTCTGGAAACACCATATATTTT. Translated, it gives CASSLIAGTPGSSGNTIYF.

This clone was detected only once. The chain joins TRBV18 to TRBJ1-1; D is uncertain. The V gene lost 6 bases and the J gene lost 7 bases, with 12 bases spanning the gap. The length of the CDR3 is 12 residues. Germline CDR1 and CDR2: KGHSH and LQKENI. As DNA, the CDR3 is TGTGCCAGCTCCCCAGTCGAGGGTGAAGCTTTCTTT. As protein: CASSPVEGEAFF.

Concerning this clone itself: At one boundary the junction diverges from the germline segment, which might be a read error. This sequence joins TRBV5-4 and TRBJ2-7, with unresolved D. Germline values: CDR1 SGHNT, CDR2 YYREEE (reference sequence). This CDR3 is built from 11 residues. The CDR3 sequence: CASSSTATMDF. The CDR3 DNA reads TGTGCCAGCAGCTCGACGGCAACCATGGACTTC.

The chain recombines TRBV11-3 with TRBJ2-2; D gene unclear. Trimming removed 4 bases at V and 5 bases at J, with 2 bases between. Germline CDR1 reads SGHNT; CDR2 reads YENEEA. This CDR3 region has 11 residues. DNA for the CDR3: TGTGCCAGCAGCTCGACCGGGGAGCTGTTTTTT. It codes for CASSSTGELFF. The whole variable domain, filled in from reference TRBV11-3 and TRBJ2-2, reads EAGVVQSPRYKIIEKKQPVAFWCNPISGHNTLYWYLQNLGQGPELLIRYENEEAVDDSQLPKDRFSAERLKGVDSTLKIQPAELGDSAVYLCASSSTGELFFGEGSRLTVL.

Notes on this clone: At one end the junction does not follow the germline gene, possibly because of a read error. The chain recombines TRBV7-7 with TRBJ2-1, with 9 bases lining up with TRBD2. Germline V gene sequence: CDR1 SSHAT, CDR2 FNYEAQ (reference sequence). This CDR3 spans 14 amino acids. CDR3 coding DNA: TGTGCTAGCAGCTGGGGACTAGCTTCGAATGAGCAGTTCTTC. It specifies CASSWGLASNEQFF.

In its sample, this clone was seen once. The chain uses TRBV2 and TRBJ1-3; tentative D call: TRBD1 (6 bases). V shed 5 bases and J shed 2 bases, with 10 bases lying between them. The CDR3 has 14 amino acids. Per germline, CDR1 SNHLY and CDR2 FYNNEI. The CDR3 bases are TGTGCCAGCAGTTCAGGGGCCGCTGGAAACACCATATATTTT. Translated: CASSSGAAGNTIYF. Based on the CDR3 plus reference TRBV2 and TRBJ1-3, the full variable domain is EPEVTQTPSHQVTQMGQEVILRCVPISNHLYFYWYRQILGQKVEFLVSFYNNEISEKSEIFDDQFSVERPDGSNFTLKIRSTKLEDSAMYFCASSSGAAGNTIYFGEGSWLTVV.